This TCR beta chain stems from a study of cytomegalovirus exposure and HLA in healthy donors. Both 60 Vbeta primers and 13 Jbeta primers went into the PCR. Assay: immunoSEQ multiplex PCR; the TCRdb copy retains only in-frame clones and omits some. The sample includes over 150,000 clones, more than 60% of them seen just once. V lost 0 bases to trimming and J lost 7 bases; unmatched junction nucleotides: 23. The CDR3 runs 21 residues. This receptor was identified in a middle-aged woman in good health and CMV-seronegative. V is TRBV23-1 and J is TRBJ1-4; TRBD1 matches 7 bases. TRBV23-1 is reported as an ORF; its role is uncertain. Material for sequencing was PBMCs. The chain's CDR3 is CASSQSPFRTGLTYGGEKLFF. Written as DNA, the CDR3 is TGCGCCAGCAGTCAATCCCCCTTCCGGACAGGACTTACTTACGGGGGTGAAAAACTGTTTTTT.